This T cell receptor (beta chain) is drawn from a study of blood T cell repertoires in COVID-19. The overall study: The samples span acute and convalescent COVID-19 from the United States, Italy and Spain. Nucleic acid was either cDNA or gDNA, and it came from T cells, B-cell-depleted T cells, or PBMCs.

The germline V gene has CDR1 SGHNT and CDR2 YYREEE (reference sequence). Trimming removed 0 bases from V and 0 bases from J; junction bases left unmatched: 2. The CDR3 consists of 15 residues. Original methodology: Amplifying reference gene primers gave estimates of nucleated cell counts. The data were produced by immunoSEQ multiplex PCR, yet TCRdb's version contains in-frame clones alone and is incomplete. From that table come the V and J calls and clone size; the DNA was used to work out D and trimming. The table includes roughly 92,000 clones, 80% to 85% detected once. This receptor was identified in a woman over 75 with active or convalescent COVID-19. Sample: peripheral blood. The J gene is TRBJ2-7, the V gene TRBV5-4, with 8 bases aligning to TRBD2. The CDR3 protein is CASSLAGGSSYEQYF. The CDR3 region has the DNA TGTGCCAGCAGCTTGGCGGGGGGGTCCTCCTACGAGCAGTACTTC.